This T cell receptor beta chain appears in the sequencing data of a study of blood T cell repertoires in COVID-19. Sequenced by immunoSEQ multiplex PCR; TCRdb stores in-frame clones only, minus some. The sample records around 140,000 clones, about nine tenths being singletons. CDR1 is SGHVS and CDR2 is FQNEAQ in the germline V gene. Trimming took 5 bases from V and 2 from J, leaving 25 bases between them. The length of the CDR3 is 19 residues. Sample: PBMCs or T cells enriched from blood (not recorded which). The rearrangement joins TRBV7-8 to TRBJ2-1, with a weak D call TRBD2 (6 bases). The sequence derives from a man in his sixties who had recovered from COVID-19. Written as DNA, the CDR3 is TGTGCCAGCAGCCGGGACCCTCGGACTATCAAGCTCCCCTACAATGAGCAGTTCTTC. Translation: CASSRDPRTIKLPYNEQFF.